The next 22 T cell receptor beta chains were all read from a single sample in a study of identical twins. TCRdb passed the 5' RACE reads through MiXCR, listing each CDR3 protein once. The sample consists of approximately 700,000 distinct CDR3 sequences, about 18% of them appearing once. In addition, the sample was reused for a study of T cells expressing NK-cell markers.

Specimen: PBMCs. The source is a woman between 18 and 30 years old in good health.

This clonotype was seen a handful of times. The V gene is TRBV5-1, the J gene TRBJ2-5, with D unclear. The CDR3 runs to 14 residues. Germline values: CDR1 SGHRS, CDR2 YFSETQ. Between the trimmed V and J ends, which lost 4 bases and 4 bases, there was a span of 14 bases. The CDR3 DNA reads TGCGCCAGCAGCCTGTCCCCTATGCGAGAGACCCAGTACTTC. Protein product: CASSLSPMRETQYF.

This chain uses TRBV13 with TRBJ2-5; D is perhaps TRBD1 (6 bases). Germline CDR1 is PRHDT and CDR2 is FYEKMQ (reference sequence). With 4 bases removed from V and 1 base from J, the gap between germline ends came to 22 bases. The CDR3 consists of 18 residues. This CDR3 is CASSSGTPQVRGQETQYF. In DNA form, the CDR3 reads TGTGCCAGCAGCTCCGGGACACCGCAGGTTCGGGGCCAAGAGACCCAGTACTTC.

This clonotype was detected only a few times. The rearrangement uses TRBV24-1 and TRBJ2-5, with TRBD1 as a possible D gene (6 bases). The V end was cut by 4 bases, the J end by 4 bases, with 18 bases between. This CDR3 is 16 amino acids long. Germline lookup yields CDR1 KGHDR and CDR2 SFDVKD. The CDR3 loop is CATSDGLQGRGETQYF. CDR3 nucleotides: TGTGCCACCAGTGACGGTTTACAGGGAAGGGGAGAGACCCAGTACTTC.

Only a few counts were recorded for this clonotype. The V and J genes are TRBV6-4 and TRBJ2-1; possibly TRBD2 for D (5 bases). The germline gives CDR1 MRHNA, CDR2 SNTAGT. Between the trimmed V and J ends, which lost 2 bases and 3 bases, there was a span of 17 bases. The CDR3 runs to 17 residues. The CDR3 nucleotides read TGTGCCAGCAGTGACCCGGGATGCCAAATGATCTACAATGAGCAGTTCTTC. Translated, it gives CASSDPGCQMIYNEQFF.

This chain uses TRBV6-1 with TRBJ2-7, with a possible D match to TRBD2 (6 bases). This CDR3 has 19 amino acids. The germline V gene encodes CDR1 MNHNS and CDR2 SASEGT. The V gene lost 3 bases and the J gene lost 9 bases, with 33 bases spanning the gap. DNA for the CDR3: TGTGCCAGCAGTGAGACCAGTGCGGGACTCCAGGGAATTCGGGGCGCGCAGTACTTC. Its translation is CASSETSAGLQGIRGAQYF.

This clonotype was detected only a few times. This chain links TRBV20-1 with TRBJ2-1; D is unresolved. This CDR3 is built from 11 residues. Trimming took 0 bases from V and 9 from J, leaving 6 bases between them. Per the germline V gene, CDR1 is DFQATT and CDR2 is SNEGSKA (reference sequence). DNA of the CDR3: TGCAGTGCTAGAGATCAACGTGAGCAGTTCTTC. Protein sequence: CSARDQREQFF.

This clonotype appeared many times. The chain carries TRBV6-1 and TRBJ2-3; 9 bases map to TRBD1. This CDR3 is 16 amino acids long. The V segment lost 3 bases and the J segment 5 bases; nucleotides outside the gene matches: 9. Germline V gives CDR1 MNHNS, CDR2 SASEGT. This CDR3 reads CASSDQPGQGGDTQYF. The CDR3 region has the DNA TGTGCCAGCAGTGACCAACCGGGACAGGGCGGAGATACGCAGTATTTT.

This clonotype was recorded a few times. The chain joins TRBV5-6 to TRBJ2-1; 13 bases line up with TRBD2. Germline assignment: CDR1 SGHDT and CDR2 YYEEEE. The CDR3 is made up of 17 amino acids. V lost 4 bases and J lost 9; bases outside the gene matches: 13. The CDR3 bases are TGTGCCAGCAGCCTTTATCTACTAGCGGGGGGGCCCGGTGAGCAGTTCTTC. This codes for CASSLYLLAGGPGEQFF.

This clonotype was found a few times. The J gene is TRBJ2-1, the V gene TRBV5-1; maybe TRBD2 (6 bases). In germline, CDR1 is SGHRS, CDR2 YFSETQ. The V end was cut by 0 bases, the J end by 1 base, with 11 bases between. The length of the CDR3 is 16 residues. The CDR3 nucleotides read TGCGCCAGCAGCTTGGACGGGAGAGGGTCCTACAATGAGCAGTTCTTC. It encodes CASSLDGRGSYNEQFF. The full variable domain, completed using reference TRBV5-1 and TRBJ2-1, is KAGVTQTPRYLIKTRGQQVTLSCSPISGHRSVSWYQQTPGQGLQFLFEYFSETQRNKGNFPGRFSGRQFSNSRSEMNVSTLELGDSALYLCASSLDGRGSYNEQFFGPGTRLTVL.

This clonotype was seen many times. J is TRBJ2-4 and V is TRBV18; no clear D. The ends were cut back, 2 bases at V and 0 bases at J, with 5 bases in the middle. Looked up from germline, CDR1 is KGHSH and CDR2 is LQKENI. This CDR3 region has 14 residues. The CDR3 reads CASSPGVAKNIQYF. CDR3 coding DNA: TGTGCCAGCTCACCAGGGGTAGCCAAAAACATTCAGTACTTC.

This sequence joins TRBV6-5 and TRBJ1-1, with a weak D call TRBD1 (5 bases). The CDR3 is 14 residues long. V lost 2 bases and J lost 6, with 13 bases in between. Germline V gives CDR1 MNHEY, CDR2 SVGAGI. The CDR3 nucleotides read TGTGCCAGCAGTTACCAGGGCCTTTTCCCTGAAGCTTTCTTT. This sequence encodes CASSYQGLFPEAFF.

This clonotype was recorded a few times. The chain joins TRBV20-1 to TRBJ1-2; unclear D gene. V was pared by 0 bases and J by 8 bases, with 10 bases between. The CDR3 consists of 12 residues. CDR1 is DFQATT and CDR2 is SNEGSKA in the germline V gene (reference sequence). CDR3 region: CSAREVYGGYTF. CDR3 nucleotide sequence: TGCAGTGCTAGAGAAGTGTATGGAGGCTACACCTTC.

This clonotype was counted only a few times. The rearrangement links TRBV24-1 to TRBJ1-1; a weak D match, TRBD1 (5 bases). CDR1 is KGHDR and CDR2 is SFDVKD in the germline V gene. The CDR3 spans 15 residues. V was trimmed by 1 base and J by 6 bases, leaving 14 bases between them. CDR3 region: CATSDLRRGEAEAFF. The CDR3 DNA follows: TGTGCCACCAGTGATTTAAGGCGGGGGGAGGCTGAAGCTTTCTTT.

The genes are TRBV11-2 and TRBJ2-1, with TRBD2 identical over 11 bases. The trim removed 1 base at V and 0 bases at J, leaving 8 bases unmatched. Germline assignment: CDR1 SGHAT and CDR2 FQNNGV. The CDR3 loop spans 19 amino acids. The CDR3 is CASSLVGTSGSGSYNEQFF. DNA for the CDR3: TGTGCCAGCAGCTTAGTCGGGACTAGCGGAAGTGGCTCCTACAATGAGCAGTTCTTC.

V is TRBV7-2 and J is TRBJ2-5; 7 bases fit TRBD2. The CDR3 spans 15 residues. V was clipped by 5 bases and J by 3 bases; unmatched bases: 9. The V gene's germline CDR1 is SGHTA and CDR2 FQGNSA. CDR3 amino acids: CASSLQTSRKETQYF. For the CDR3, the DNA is TGTGCCAGCAGCCTCCAGACTAGCAGGAAAGAGACCCAGTACTTC. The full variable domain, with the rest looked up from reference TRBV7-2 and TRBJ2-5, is GAGVSQSPSNKVTEKGKDVELRCDPISGHTALYWYRQSLGQGLEFLIYFQGNSAPDKSGLPSDRFSAERTGGSVSTLTIQRTQQEDSAVYLCASSLQTSRKETQYFGPGTRLLVL.

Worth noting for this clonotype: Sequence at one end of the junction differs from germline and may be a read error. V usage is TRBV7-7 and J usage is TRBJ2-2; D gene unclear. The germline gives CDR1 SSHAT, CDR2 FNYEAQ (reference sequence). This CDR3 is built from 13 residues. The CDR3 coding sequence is TGTGCTAGCAGCCCCTCAGTCGCCGGGGAGCTGTTTTTT. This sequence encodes CASSPSVAGELFF.

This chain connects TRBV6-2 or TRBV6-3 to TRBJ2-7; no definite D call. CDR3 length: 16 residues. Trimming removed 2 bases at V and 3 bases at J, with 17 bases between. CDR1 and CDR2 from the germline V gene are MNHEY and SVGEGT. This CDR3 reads CASSYDGLRALYEQYF. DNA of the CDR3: TGTGCCAGCAGTTACGACGGTCTAAGGGCCCTCTACGAGCAGTACTTC.

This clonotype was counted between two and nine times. CDR3 region: CASNRGRQLNTEAFF. The CDR3 DNA reads TGTGCCAGCAATCGGGGTAGACAGCTGAACACTGAAGCTTTCTTT. The genes are TRBV6-1 and TRBJ1-1; D possibly corresponds to TRBD1 (5 bases). Germline V gene sequence: CDR1 MNHNS, CDR2 SASEGT. The CDR3 is 15 residues long. The V end was cut by 7 bases, the J end by 0 bases, with 15 bases between.

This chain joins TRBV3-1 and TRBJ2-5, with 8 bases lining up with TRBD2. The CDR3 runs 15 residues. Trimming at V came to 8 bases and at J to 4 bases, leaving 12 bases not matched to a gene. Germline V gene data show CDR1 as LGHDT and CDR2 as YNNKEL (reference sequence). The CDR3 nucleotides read TGTGCCAGCGCCCTCAATGGCCGGGAGGGAGAGACCCAGTACTTC. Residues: CASALNGREGETQYF.

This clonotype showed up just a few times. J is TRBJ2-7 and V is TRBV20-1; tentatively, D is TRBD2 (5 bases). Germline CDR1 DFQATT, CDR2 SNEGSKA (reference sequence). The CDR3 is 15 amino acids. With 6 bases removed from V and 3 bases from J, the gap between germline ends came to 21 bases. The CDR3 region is CSAEVMRAGGYEQYF. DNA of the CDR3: TGCAGTGCGGAGGTTATGCGGGCGGGTGGCTACGAGCAGTACTTC.

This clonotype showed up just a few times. Written as DNA, the CDR3 is TGTGCCAGCAGCCCAACAAGGGGGAGACGGACAGATACGCAGTATTTT. This codes for CASSPTRGRRTDTQYF. The chain joins TRBV7-2 to TRBJ2-3; TRBD1 is a possible D gene (6 bases). This CDR3 has 16 residues. V was clipped by 5 bases and J by 3 bases, with 18 bases between them. The germline V gene has CDR1 SGHTA and CDR2 FQGNSA.

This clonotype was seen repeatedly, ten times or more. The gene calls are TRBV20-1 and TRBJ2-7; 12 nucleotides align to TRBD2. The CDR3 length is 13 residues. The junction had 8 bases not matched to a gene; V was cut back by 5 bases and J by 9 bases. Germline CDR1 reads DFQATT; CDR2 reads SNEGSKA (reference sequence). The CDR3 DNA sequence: TGCAGTGCTTGGACTAGCGGGATCTTTGGGCAGTACTTC. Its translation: CSAWTSGIFGQYF.